These 18 T cell receptor beta chains came from one sample sequenced in a study of blood T cell repertoires in COVID-19. Only in-frame clones appear in the TCRdb table, and some are missing; sequencing was by immunoSEQ multiplex PCR. This table holds around 400,000 clones, about 90% found once. The sample consisted of peripheral blood. The origin of the receptors is a woman aged 25 to 45 with COVID-19, enrolled during active disease.

J is TRBJ1-4 and V is TRBV5-6, with D unresolved. CDR3 length: 13 residues. With 3 bases removed from V and 4 bases from J, the gap between germline ends came to 7 bases. Germline V lookup: CDR1 SGHDT, CDR2 YYEEEE. CDR3 sequence (DNA): TGTGCCAGCAGCTCCGGTGATAATGAAAAACTGTTTTTT. Amino acid sequence: CASSSGDNEKLFF.

In regard to this clone: The sample holds other DNA sequences that translate to the same CDR3. J is TRBJ2-3 and V is TRBV9; weak D call: TRBD2 (5 bases). The ends were cut back, 2 bases at V and 1 base at J, with 8 bases in the middle. The CDR3 runs 14 residues. The V gene's germline CDR1 is SGDLS and CDR2 YYNGEE. CDR3 DNA: TGTGCCAGCAGCGTCTCCGGGGGCACAGATACGCAGTATTTT. Translated, it gives CASSVSGGTDTQYF.

The chain combines TRBV28 with TRBJ2-5; 12 positions match TRBD2. The CDR3 runs to 16 residues. The trim removed 5 bases at V and 5 bases at J, leaving 9 bases unmatched. Germline values: CDR1 MDHEN, CDR2 SYDVKM. CDR3 DNA: TGTGCCAGCAGTAGAAATCTAGCGGGAGGGCCGGAGACCCAGTACTTC. Encoded protein: CASSRNLAGGPETQYF.

J is TRBJ2-5 and V is TRBV5-1; TRBD1 agrees at 7 bases. Germline V gene data show CDR1 as SGHRS and CDR2 as YFSETQ. The length of the CDR3 is 14 residues. V lost 4 bases to trimming and J lost 2 bases; unmatched junction nucleotides: 5. For the CDR3, the DNA is TGCGCCAGCAGCCCCCGGACAGGTCAAGAGACCCAGTACTTC. Protein sequence: CASSPRTGQETQYF.

This clone showed up just a few times. The V call is TRBV6-5, the J call TRBJ1-3, with TRBD1 as a possible D gene (6 bases). The CDR3 loop spans 15 amino acids. Germline assignment: CDR1 MNHEY and CDR2 SVGAGI. V shed 7 bases and J shed 0 bases, with 13 bases lying between them. CDR3 residues: CASTRGPSSGNTIYF. The CDR3 DNA reads as TGTGCCAGCACGCGGGGGCCCAGCTCTGGAAACACCATATATTTT.

This rearrangement joins TRBV4-1 to TRBJ2-7; the match to TRBD1 covers 8 bases. Unmatched junction bases numbered 14, after V lost 2 bases and J lost 5 bases. Germline CDR1 reads MGHRA; CDR2 reads YSYEKL. This CDR3 comprises 17 residues. CDR3 DNA sequence: TGCGCCAGCAGCCAAAAGGAGGGCCTGACAGGGGAGCACGAGCAGTACTTC. Protein product: CASSQKEGLTGEHEQYF.

The V gene is TRBV29-1, the J gene TRBJ2-5, with 7 bases aligning to TRBD1. Germline V gene sequence: CDR1 SQVTM, CDR2 ANQGSEA. The ends lost 1 base at V and 4 bases at J; junction bases unmatched: 6. The CDR3 consists of 14 residues. CDR3 amino acids: CSVEGTGTGETQYF. The CDR3 DNA reads as TGCAGCGTTGAAGGGACAGGAACGGGAGAGACCCAGTACTTC.

The V and J genes are TRBV19 and TRBJ1-6; D remains ambiguous. The CDR3 is 14 amino acids. The V and J ends lost 5 bases and 5 bases respectively, with 10 bases between them. Germline CDR1 and CDR2: LNHDA and SQIVND (reference sequence). This CDR3 reads CASSFGNDNSPLHF. The CDR3 coding sequence is TGTGCCAGTAGTTTCGGGAACGATAATTCACCCCTCCACTTT. Full variable domain (outside the CDR3, taken from reference TRBV19 and TRBJ1-6): DGGITQSPKYLFRKEGQNVTLSCEQNLNHDAMYWYRQDPGQGLRLIYYSQIVNDFQKGDIAEGYSVSREKKESFPLTVTSAQKNPTAFYLCASSFGNDNSPLHFGNGTRLTVT.

Worth noting for this clone: The sample contains more than one DNA sequence encoding this CDR3. The chain has TRBV9 and TRBJ2-7, with D uncertain. V shed 0 bases and J shed 0 bases, with 13 bases lying between them. Germline lookup yields CDR1 SGDLS and CDR2 YYNGEE. The CDR3 sequence is 16 residues long. This chain's CDR3 is CASSVAGTGSSYEQYF. As DNA, the CDR3 is TGTGCCAGCAGCGTAGCCGGAACGGGTAGCTCCTACGAGCAGTACTTC.

This clone was recorded a few times. V gene TRBV5-4 combines with J gene TRBJ2-2; TRBD2 aligns across 8 bases. The germline V gene encodes CDR1 SGHNT and CDR2 YYREEE (reference sequence). CDR3 length equals 15 residues. The ends lost 4 bases at V and 7 bases at J; junction bases unmatched: 9. The CDR3 DNA reads TGTGCCAGCAGCGAACGGACTAGCCCGCACGGGGAGCTGTTTTTT. Its translation: CASSERTSPHGELFF.

The V gene is TRBV2, the J gene TRBJ1-5; no definite D call. The CDR3 is made up of 16 amino acids. The germline V and J ends were trimmed by 2 bases and 7 bases, with 18 bases remaining between them. In germline, CDR1 is SNHLY, CDR2 FYNNEI. The CDR3 coding sequence is TGTGCCAGCAGTGAACGTGTCCGGGTGAGTTTGCAGCCCCAGCATTTT. Translating gives CASSERVRVSLQPQHF.

The rearrangement uses TRBV6-2 or TRBV6-3 and TRBJ2-3; 11 nucleotides match TRBD2. The V gene end was trimmed by 5 bases and the J gene end by 4 bases; junction bases not matched to a gene: 11. Germline CDR1 is MNHEY and CDR2 is SVGEGT. This CDR3 has 17 residues. This CDR3 reads CASSTRILAGGADTQYF. For the CDR3, the DNA is TGTGCCAGCAGTACCCGAATTCTAGCGGGAGGAGCAGATACGCAGTATTTT.

V and J are TRBV3-1 (or the pseudogene TRBV3-2) and TRBJ2-7, with 13 bases identical to TRBD2. V lost 4 bases, J lost 4 bases, and 10 bases stayed unmatched. The CDR3 covers 17 residues. The germline CDR1 and CDR2 sequences are LGHDT and YNNKEL (reference sequence). CDR3 coding DNA: TGTGCCAGCAGCCGGAGCTCCGGGACTAGCGGGATGTACGAGCAGTACTTC. Residues: CASSRSSGTSGMYEQYF.

The chain combines TRBV19 with TRBJ2-2, with a possible D match to TRBD1 (5 bases). Per germline, CDR1 LNHDA and CDR2 SQIVND (reference sequence). The CDR3 runs to 15 residues. V gave up 2 bases and J gave up 4 bases, with 11 bases separating them. This chain's CDR3 is CASSILQGLTGELFF. CDR3 in DNA: TGTGCCAGTAGTATACTCCAGGGCCTCACCGGGGAGCTGTTTTTT.

This sequence joins TRBV10-3 and TRBJ1-1; D is possibly TRBD1 (6 bases). This CDR3 comprises 16 residues. V lost 2 bases to trimming and J lost 2 bases, with 15 bases between them. CDR1 is ENHRY and CDR2 is SYGVKD in the germline V gene. The CDR3 is CAISERTGSGNTEAFF. For the CDR3, the DNA is TGTGCCATCAGTGAGAGAACAGGGAGCGGAAACACTGAAGCTTTCTTT.

The V call is TRBV11-2, the J call TRBJ2-2; the D gene is possibly TRBD1 (6 bases). CDR3 length equals 18 residues. With 5 bases removed from V and 0 bases from J, the gap between germline ends came to 19 bases. CDR1 and CDR2 from the germline V gene are SGHAT and FQNNGV. As DNA, the CDR3 is TGTGCCAGCAGCCCAGACTTTTGGGGGCAGACGAACACCGGGGAGCTGTTTTTT. Protein product: CASSPDFWGQTNTGELFF. The variable domain in full, with the rest retrieved from reference TRBV11-2 and TRBJ2-2, is EAGVAQSPRYKIIEKRQSVAFWCNPISGHATLYWYQQILGQGPKLLIQFQNNGVVDDSQLPKDRFSAERLKGVDSTLKIQPAKLEDSAVYLCASSPDFWGQTNTGELFFGEGSRLTVL.

The genes are TRBV21-1 and TRBJ1-2; TRBD1, the table's D call, lacks a check against the DNA. TRBV21-1 is assigned pseudogene status. The CDR3 is made up of 15 amino acids. CDR3 loop: CASTNTGTGTYGYTF. For the CDR3, the DNA is TGTGCCAGCACCAACACCGGGACAGGGACCTATGGCTACACCTTC.

The chain uses TRBV19 and TRBJ2-3; D is undetermined. The V end was cut by 5 bases, the J end by 2 bases, with 11 bases between. The CDR3 loop spans 14 amino acids. The germline V gene encodes CDR1 LNHDA and CDR2 SQIVND (reference sequence). CDR3 region: CASSLQIYTDTQYF. DNA for the CDR3: TGTGCCAGTAGTTTACAGATCTACACAGATACGCAGTATTTT.